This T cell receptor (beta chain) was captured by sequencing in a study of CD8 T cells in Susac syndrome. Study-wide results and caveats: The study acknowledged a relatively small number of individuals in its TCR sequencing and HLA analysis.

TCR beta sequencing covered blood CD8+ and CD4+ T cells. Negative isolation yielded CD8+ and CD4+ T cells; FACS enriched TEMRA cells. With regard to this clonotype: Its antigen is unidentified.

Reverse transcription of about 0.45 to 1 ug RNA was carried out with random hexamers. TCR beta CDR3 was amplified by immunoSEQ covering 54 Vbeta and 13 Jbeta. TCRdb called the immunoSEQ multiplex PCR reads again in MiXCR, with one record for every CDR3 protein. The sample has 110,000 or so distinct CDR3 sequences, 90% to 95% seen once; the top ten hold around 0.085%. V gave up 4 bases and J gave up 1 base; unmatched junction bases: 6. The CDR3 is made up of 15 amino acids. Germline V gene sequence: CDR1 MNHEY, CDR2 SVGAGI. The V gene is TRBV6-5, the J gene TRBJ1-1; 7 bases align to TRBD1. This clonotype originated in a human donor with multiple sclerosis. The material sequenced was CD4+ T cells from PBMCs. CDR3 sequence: CASSWGQRANTEAFF. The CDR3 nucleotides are TGTGCCAGCAGTTGGGGACAGAGGGCGAACACTGAAGCTTTCTTT.